Each of the 5 T cell receptor beta chains below was sequenced from the same sample in a study of shared clonotypes between healthy human individuals. TCRdb's table, derived via immunoSEQ multiplex PCR, lists solely in-frame clones and lacks some. The profile shows roughly 2 million clones, 85% to 95% of them singletons. The sequencing sample was made of naive CD4+ T cells sorted from blood. Subset: CD45RA+ positively selected. Receptors originate from a man younger than 35 in good health.

This chain uses TRBV5-1 with TRBJ2-6, with D possibly matching TRBD1 (6 bases). The CDR3 sequence is 20 residues long. Trimming left V 3 bases short and J 0 bases short, with 22 bases between. Germline loops: CDR1 SGHRS, CDR2 YFSETQ. The CDR3 here is CASSSAGTRVGVSGANVLTF. The CDR3 DNA reads as TGCGCCAGCAGCTCGGCCGGGACACGGGTTGGCGTCTCTGGGGCCAACGTCCTGACTTTC.

The chain joins TRBV10-1 to TRBJ2-2, with 8 bases aligning to TRBD2. Germline CDR1 reads WNHNN; CDR2 reads SYGVQD (reference sequence). V lost 6 bases to trimming and J lost 0 bases; unmatched junction nucleotides: 6. This CDR3 has 16 amino acids. CDR3 DNA sequence: TGCGCCAGCAGAGCTGATAGCGGGGCGAACACCGGGGAGCTGTTTTTT. Translated: CASRADSGANTGELFF.

CDR3 protein: CASSDRVGELFF. The CDR3 nucleotides are TGTGCCAGCAGTGACAGGGTTGGGGAGCTGTTTTTT. The rearrangement uses TRBV28 and TRBJ2-2; 7 bases fit TRBD1. The CDR3 has 12 residues. V was clipped by 5 bases and J by 8 bases; unmatched bases: 2. Germline loops: CDR1 MDHEN, CDR2 SYDVKM.

This clone was detected once. This chain uses TRBV20-1 with TRBJ2-5, with D hard to call. The CDR3 is 9 residues long. In germline, CDR1 is DFQATT, CDR2 SNEGSKA (reference sequence). Between the trimmed V and J ends, which lost 7 bases and 5 bases, there was a span of 5 bases. CDR3: CSDRETQYF. CDR3 in DNA: TGCAGTGACCGGGAGACCCAGTACTTC.

The V call is TRBV11-2, the J call TRBJ1-1; D might be TRBD1 (5 bases). Germline V gives CDR1 SGHAT, CDR2 FQNNGV. The CDR3 has 14 amino acids. V was trimmed by 5 bases and J by 4 bases, leaving 14 bases between them. Here the CDR3 reads CASSPQGGSTEAFF. CDR3 bases: TGTGCCAGCAGCCCCCAGGGTGGGAGCACTGAAGCTTTCTTT.